This is a list of T cell receptor beta chains from one sample in a study of blood T cell repertoires in COVID-19. Only in-frame clones appear in the TCRdb table, and some are missing; sequencing was by immunoSEQ multiplex PCR. In the table there are 120,000 to 150,000 clones, around 84% of which are singletons. The source material was peripheral blood. The receptor set was obtained from a man aged 60 to 75 with active or convalescent COVID-19. The CDR3 runs from the conserved cysteine through the conserved F or W. The D gene is left open where the match is weak. Clone size is stated in some rows and not others, as once, few, many or a class when expanded.

D gene	V gene	J gene	clone size	CDR3 DNA	CDR3 protein
TRBD2	TRBV24-1	TRBJ2-5	NA	TGTGCCACCAGCGGGGGGGGGTCGCAAGAGACCCAGTACTTC	CATSGGGSQETQYF
NA	TRBV7-2	TRBJ2-6	NA	TGTGCCAGCAGCTTAGGCGCTCCTAGCTCTGGGGCCAACGTCCTGACTTTC	CASSLGAPSSGANVLTF
TRBD1	TRBV28	TRBJ2-3	once	TGTGCCAGCAGTCTCACGGGACAGGGTACCACAGATACGCAGTATTTT	CASSLTGQGTTDTQYF
TRBD1	TRBV6-5	TRBJ1-1	NA	TGTGCCAGCAGGGGGAGGACAGGGGGCTTCACTGAAGCTTTCTTT	CASRGRTGGFTEAFF
TRBD2	TRBV27	TRBJ2-7	few	TGTGCCAGCAGTCCTCTCGCACATAGCGGGAGCGGCGAGCAGTACTTC	CASSPLAHSGSGEQYF
TRBD1	TRBV7-8	TRBJ2-7	NA	TGTGCCAGCAGCCCGTTCGGGACAGGGGAAATATACGAGCAGTACTTC	CASSPFGTGEIYEQYF
NA	TRBV27	TRBJ1-5	NA	TGTGCCAGTAAGGGGGGGTCGGATAGCAATCAGCCCCAGCATTTT	CASKGGSDSNQPQHF
NA	TRBV21-1	TRBJ1-6	NA	TGTGCCAGCAGCAATCAACAGGGGTCCTATAATTCACCCCTCCACTTT	CASSNQQGSYNSPLHF
NA	TRBV28	TRBJ1-4	NA	TGTGCCAGCAGTTTAGGAGGCCAGAATGAAAAACTGTTTTTT	CASSLGGQNEKLFF
NA	TRBV27	TRBJ1-2	once	TGTGCCAGCAGTCGTCGCGGGTCTATAGGCTACACCTTC	CASSRRGSIGYTF
NA	TRBV7-6	TRBJ1-4	NA	TGTGCCAGCAGCTTAGGGCCAACTAATGAAAAACTGTTTTTT	CASSLGPTNEKLFF
NA	TRBV6-2/TRBV6-3	TRBJ1-1	few	TGTGCCAGCAGTCAAGGGGGACAAGCTTTCTTT	CASSQGGQAFF
TRBD1	TRBV10-3	TRBJ1-6	NA	TGTGCCATCAGTGAGTCGAGCAGGGGGCCGCGTCCCCTAAATTCACCCCTCCACTTT	CAISESSRGPRPLNSPLHF
NA	TRBV25-1	TRBJ2-4	NA	TGTGCCAGCAGTGAGGGGGGACGGTTCAGAGCCAAAAACATTCAGTACTTC	CASSEGGRFRAKNIQYF
NA	TRBV5-8	TRBJ2-3	NA	TGTGCCAGCAGCTTGGAGTACAGGGGAGGACTCACGGATACGCAGTATTTT	CASSLEYRGGLTDTQYF
TRBD2	TRBV7-2	TRBJ2-1	NA	TGTGCCAGCAGTTCTCAAAGCGGGAGGACCTACAATGAGCAGTTCTTC	CASSSQSGRTYNEQFF
NA	TRBV9	TRBJ2-2	NA	TGTGCCAGCAGCCCCTACAGGATATCCGCGAACACCGGGGAGCTGTTTTTT	CASSPYRISANTGELFF
NA	TRBV9	TRBJ1-2	NA	TGTGCCAGCAGCGTTGCTCCCGGGTCCGAAGGAGGTGGCTACACCTTC	CASSVAPGSEGGGYTF
NA	TRBV10-3	TRBJ1-5	NA	TGTGCCATCAGTGAAACGGCAGGCTCTCAGCCCCAGCATTTT	CAISETAGSQPQHF
NA	TRBV12-3/TRBV12-4	TRBJ2-3	NA	TGTGCCAGCAGTGGTGGCCTTACGCAGTATTTT	CASSGGLTQYF
NA	TRBV23-1	TRBJ1-2	NA	TGCGCCAGCAGTCAATGGGGTAGAGGGCACAATGGCTACACCTTC	CASSQWGRGHNGYTF
TRBD2	TRBV9	TRBJ2-4	NA	TGTGCCAGCAGCGTAGACCCAGCGGGAGAAAACATTCAGTACTTC	CASSVDPAGENIQYF
NA	TRBV4-1	TRBJ2-3	NA	TGCGCCAGCAGCCAAGAGGGAGCTCGTGATACGCAGTATTTT	CASSQEGARDTQYF
TRBD1	TRBV6-5	TRBJ1-6	NA	TGTGCCAGCAGGGGGAGGACAGGGTCGAATTCACCCCTCCACTTT	CASRGRTGSNSPLHF
NA	TRBV7-9	TRBJ1-6	NA	TGTGCCAGCAGCTCACAGGGAGCCAATTCACCCCTCCACTTT	CASSSQGANSPLHF
TRBD1	TRBV12-5	TRBJ2-1	NA	TGTGCTAGTGGTCCGGGACAGGGGGTCGACAATGAGCAGTTCTTC	CASGPGQGVDNEQFF
TRBD1	TRBV2	TRBJ2-4	NA	TGTGCCAGCAGACCAGACAGGGGGCTTGGCATTCAGTACTTC	CASRPDRGLGIQYF
NA	TRBV7-9	TRBJ2-1	NA	TGTGCCAGCAGCCCCCGCCGGGATGAGCAGTTCTTC	CASSPRRDEQFF
TRBD1	TRBV30	TRBJ1-1	few	TGTGCCTGGAAGTATGGGACAGGGGGCACTGAAGCTTTCTTT	CAWKYGTGGTEAFF
NA	TRBV4-3	TRBJ2-7	NA	TGCGCCAGCAGCCAAGCTGCGAACTACGAGCAGTACTTC	CASSQAANYEQYF
NA	TRBV6-5	TRBJ2-3	NA	TGTGCCAGCAGTTACGGGCAGGGCTCAGATACGCAGTATTTT	CASSYGQGSDTQYF
NA	TRBV4-2	TRBJ2-5	NA	TGTGCCAGCAGCCAAGAGGGACTCCCGGAAAGAATGGAGACCCAGTACTTC	CASSQEGLPERMETQYF
TRBD2	TRBV4-2	TRBJ2-1	NA	TGTGCCAGCAGCCCTCGGGCTAGCGGGAGACATGAGCAGTTCTTC	CASSPRASGRHEQFF
NA	TRBV19	TRBJ1-6	NA	TGTGCCAGTAGTATAGAGGTCCGACAGTATAATTCACCCCTCCACTTT	CASSIEVRQYNSPLHF
NA	TRBV7-9	TRBJ1-3	NA	TGTGCCAGCAGCTCCCCCCGACAAGAGGGCCCTGGAAACACCATATATTTT	CASSSPRQEGPGNTIYF
TRBD1	TRBV5-4	TRBJ2-4	NA	TGTGCCAGCAGCCCCAGGAGGGGACAGGGATTCGGGTCCAAAAACATTCAGTACTTC	CASSPRRGQGFGSKNIQYF
NA	TRBV6-5	TRBJ2-4	NA	TGTGCCAGCACCAGAGCTAGCGCCAAAAACATTCAGTACTTC	CASTRASAKNIQYF
NA	TRBV5-1	TRBJ1-2	many	TGCGCCAGCAGCTTGGGGGACAACAATGGCAATGGCTACACCTTC	CASSLGDNNGNGYTF
TRBD2	TRBV6-4	TRBJ2-7	once	TGTGCCAGCGCTATTAGAGCGGGAGGGCCCTACGAGCAGTACTTC	CASAIRAGGPYEQYF
NA	TRBV29-1	TRBJ2-3	NA	TGCAGCGTACCGAGGGTAGATACGCAGTATTTT	CSVPRVDTQYF
TRBD2	TRBV7-2	TRBJ2-1	NA	TGTGCCAGCAGCTTAGCGTTTGGGGGAGGGCGGGATGAGCAGTTCTTC	CASSLAFGGGRDEQFF
TRBD2	TRBV2	TRBJ2-3	NA	TGTGCCAGCAGTGAAAATTCACTAGCGGTAACAGATACGCAGTATTTT	CASSENSLAVTDTQYF
NA	TRBV6-6	TRBJ1-2	NA	TGTGCCAGCAGTCCGCCACGCTACCCGGGGGATATGAACTATGGCTACACCTTC	CASSPPRYPGDMNYGYTF
NA	TRBV19	TRBJ2-7	NA	TGTGCCAGTAGTATACAAGCCGGGGGACGAAGGGGCTACGAGCAGTACTTC	CASSIQAGGRRGYEQYF
TRBD1	TRBV28	TRBJ1-4	NA	TGTGCCAGCAGTTTATGGGGACAGGGGAATGAAAAACTGTTTTTT	CASSLWGQGNEKLFF
TRBD1	TRBV5-1	TRBJ2-5	NA	TGCGCCAGCAGCTTGGGGCCGAGACAGGGGGGAGAGACCCAGTACTTC	CASSLGPRQGGETQYF
TRBD2	TRBV30	TRBJ2-5	NA	TGTGCCTGGAGCCTTGCCGGGACTAGCGGGAGTCGGCAGACCCAGTACTTC	CAWSLAGTSGSRQTQYF
TRBD1	TRBV15	TRBJ1-1	medium-sized	TGTGCCACCAGCAGGCTCAGACAGGGGGAAACTGAAGCTTTCTTT	CATSRLRQGETEAFF
NA	TRBV9	TRBJ1-1	NA	TGTGCCAGCAGCGTAAGTCGGGGCACTGAAGCTTTCTTT	CASSVSRGTEAFF
TRBD1	TRBV25-1	TRBJ1-6	NA	TGTGCCAGCAGTGGTTCCGGGACAGCTAATTCACCCCTCCACTTT	CASSGSGTANSPLHF
TRBD1	TRBV6-5	TRBJ2-7	NA	TGTGCCAGCAGCGGCGGACAGGGGGCAACCTACGAGCAGTACTTC	CASSGGQGATYEQYF
NA	TRBV24-1	TRBJ1-1	NA	TGTGCCACCAGTCCCCCGGGAAACACTGAAGCTTTCTTT	CATSPPGNTEAFF
TRBD2	TRBV5-1	TRBJ2-1	NA	TGCGCCAGCAGTTCAGCGGGGGACTCCTACAATGAGCAGTTCTTC	CASSSAGDSYNEQFF
NA	TRBV3-1/TRBV3-2	TRBJ2-7	NA	TGTGCCAGCAGCCAAGACGAGGGAGGCTCCTACGAGCAGTACTTC	CASSQDEGGSYEQYF
TRBD1	TRBV29-1	TRBJ2-2	NA	TGCAGCGCGGGACAGGGGAACACCGGGGAGCTGTTTTTT	CSAGQGNTGELFF